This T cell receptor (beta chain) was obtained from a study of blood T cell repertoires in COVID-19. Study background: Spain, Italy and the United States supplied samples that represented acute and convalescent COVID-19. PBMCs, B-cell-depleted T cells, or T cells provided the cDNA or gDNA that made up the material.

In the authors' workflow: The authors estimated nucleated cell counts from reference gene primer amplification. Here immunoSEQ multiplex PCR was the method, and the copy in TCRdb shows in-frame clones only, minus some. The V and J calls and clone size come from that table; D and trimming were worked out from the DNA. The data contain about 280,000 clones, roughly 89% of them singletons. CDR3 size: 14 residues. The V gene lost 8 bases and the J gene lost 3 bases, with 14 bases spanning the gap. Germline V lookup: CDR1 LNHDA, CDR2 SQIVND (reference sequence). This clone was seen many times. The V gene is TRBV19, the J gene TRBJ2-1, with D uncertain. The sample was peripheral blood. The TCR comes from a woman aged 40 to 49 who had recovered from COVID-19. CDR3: CASRSDGVYNEQFF. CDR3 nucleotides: TGTGCCAGTCGTAGTGACGGAGTCTACAATGAGCAGTTCTTC.